Listed below are T cell receptor beta chains from one sample, sequenced in a study of control samples from healthy donors and cancer patients. Sequencing was performed with immunoSEQ multiplex PCR; in TCRdb, only in-frame clones are kept and a portion is missing. Of tens of thousands of clones listed, approximately 93% were seen once; the top ten hold 0.95% to 1.5%. Material: PBMCs. These receptor sequences come from a woman in her forties with lung cancer. Each CDR3 is given with its conserved first and last residue. A D gene is named only where the DNA matches it firmly. Clone size appears in some rows only: once, few, many, or a class for an expanded clone.

V	D	size	J	CDR3	DNA
TRBV28	TRBD1	-	TRBJ1-1	CASIVLQGDTEAFF	TGTGCCAGCATCGTCCTACAGGGGGACACTGAAGCTTTCTTT
TRBV3-1/TRBV3-2	-	-	TRBJ1-5	CASSQDQGSQPQHF	TGTGCCAGCAGCCAAGACCAGGGAAGTCAGCCCCAGCATTTT
TRBV27	TRBD2	-	TRBJ2-7	CASSFTGTSGGKLSGEQYF	TGTGCCAGCAGTTTTACCGGGACTAGCGGGGGAAAATTGTCTGGCGAGCAGTACTTC
TRBV5-6	-	-	TRBJ1-3	CASSPTISRGNTIYF	TGTGCCAGCAGCCCGACCATTAGTCGTGGAAACACCATATATTTT
TRBV2	-	-	TRBJ1-5	CASSEEQQANQPQHF	TGTGCCAGCAGTGAGGAACAGCAAGCTAATCAGCCCCAGCATTTT
TRBV6-1	-	-	TRBJ1-1	CASSDTENTEAFF	TGTGCCAGCAGTGATACAGAGAACACTGAAGCTTTCTTT
TRBV7-2	TRBD1	-	TRBJ1-4	CASSPTGVGEKLFF	TGTGCCAGCAGCCCAACAGGGGTGGGAGAAAAACTGTTTTTT
TRBV4-1	-	-	TRBJ1-4	CASSQAPTQGHEKLFF	TGCGCCAGCAGCCAAGCACCAACCCAGGGGCATGAAAAACTGTTTTTT
TRBV14	-	-	TRBJ2-1	CASSQVKRLSYNEQFF	TGTGCCAGCAGCCAAGTCAAGCGATTGTCCTACAATGAGCAGTTCTTC
TRBV27	-	-	TRBJ2-3	CASSPWGSTDTQYF	TGTGCCAGCAGCCCCTGGGGGTCCACAGATACGCAGTATTTT
TRBV5-1	-	-	TRBJ1-1	CASSSNLAGGSEAFF	TGCGCCAGCAGCTCGAACCTGGCAGGAGGAAGTGAAGCTTTCTTT
TRBV6-5	-	-	TRBJ2-1	CASSYLSFAMHERFF	TGTGCCAGCAGTTACTTGTCGTTCGCAATGCATGAGCGGTTCTTC
TRBV6-5	TRBD1	-	TRBJ1-6	CASSYAGQAGITPLHF	TGTGCCAGCAGTTACGCCGGACAGGCGGGCATTACACCCCTCCACTTT
TRBV27	-	-	TRBJ2-7	CASSTRGFPYEQYF	TGTGCCAGTTCGACCCGGGGATTCCCCTACGAGCAGTACTTC
TRBV27	TRBD1	-	TRBJ2-7	CASSWHRDRAHEQYF	TGTGCCAGCAGTTGGCACCGGGACAGGGCTCACGAGCAGTACTTC
TRBV18	TRBD1	-	TRBJ2-3	CASSPRQGPSTDTQYF	TGTGCCAGCTCACCTAGACAGGGCCCCAGCACAGATACGCAGTATTTT
TRBV29-1	-	-	TRBJ2-7	CSAAQGTYEQYF	TGCAGCGCTGCCCAGGGGACCTACGAGCAGTACTTC
TRBV30	-	-	TRBJ2-7	CAWSVAGTRSYEQYF	TGTGCCTGGAGTGTAGCGGGGACACGCTCCTACGAGCAGTACTTC
TRBV3-1/TRBV3-2	TRBD2	once	TRBJ2-1	CASSQELAGGYPYNEQFF	TGTGCCAGCAGCCAAGAACTAGCGGGGGGGTACCCTTACAATGAGCAGTTCTTC